This T cell receptor (beta chain) comes out of a study of T cell responses to AZD1222 COVID-19 vaccine. Notes on the study in general: Of the AZD1222 recipients, only 5 to 7 were seropositive at baseline. Vaccine-related CD4 TCRs covered spike, predominating at 160-218 and 743-854.

Assay: immunoSEQ multiplex PCR; the TCRdb copy retains only in-frame clones and omits some. The repertoire holds around 130,000 clones, approximately 90% seen once, with under 3% in the top ten. On this clone: What it recognizes is unknown.

CDR1 and CDR2 from the germline V gene are MDHEN and SYDVKM. The CDR3 contains 14 residues. Trimming cost V 3 bases and J 4 bases; bases outside gene matches: 5. The sequence came from an adult who received the AZD1222 COVID-19 vaccine. The specimen comprised peripheral blood, sampled 28 days after the second AZD1222 dose. This chain uses TRBV28 with TRBJ2-7; 8 bases fit TRBD1. CDR3 in DNA: TGTGCCAGCAGTTTTGGACAGGGAAAATACGAGCAGTACTTC. Protein: CASSFGQGKYEQYF.